What follows is one T cell receptor (beta chain) and its context. This clonotype is a singleton in its sample. Its antigen is currently not known. No base qualities exist here, and no much larger clone lies one base off it. A solitary read yields weak support. These data originate in a study of CD8 T cells in Susac syndrome (dated by TCRdb to between 2018 and 2021). Some background on the complete study: Of the Susac syndrome patients who were sequenced, roughly 6 had clinically active disease and roughly eight were in clinical remission. At blood withdrawal, Susac syndrome patients were either therapy-naive, taking corticosteroids (in some cases with IVIg as well), or taking IVIg alone. Repertoire sequencing was used to test whether CD8+ T cell activation and differentiation in Susac syndrome was antigen driven. Points the paper makes about the study in general: No clonal expansion was detected in the CD4+ T cell repertoire of Susac syndrome patients. The TCR sequencing and HLA analysis was acknowledged to have included a relatively small number of individuals.

RNA was extracted with the RNeasy kit and roughly 0.45 to 1 ug was reverse transcribed using random hexamers. TCR beta CDR3 regions were amplified with the immunoSEQ multiplex PCR assay covering 54 Vbeta and 13 Jbeta segments. To correct PCR amplification bias, a synthetic template baseline was used for both primer optimization and computational correction. As for the authors' bioinformatics: Reads were annotated to V, D and J genes according to IMGT and were analyzed with immunoSEQ Analyzer, with only productive sequences retained. Clonality was calculated as one minus the Shannon entropy normalized by log2 of the number of productive unique sequences. For each patient and control, public and private clones were evaluated among the 100 most prevalent clones. A clone was defined as Susac-specific if it was absent from the healthy and MS cohorts, from roughly 980 published viral clones and from other ImmuneACCESS disease sequences. Starting from the raw public reads, TCRdb applied fastp trimming at Q25, assembled clones with MiXCR and retained in-frame beta chains. Rows matching on CDR3 protein sequence are summarized as one entry with the most common DNA and genes. TCRdb assigned the V and J calls; the authors' analysis was not used. This sample gives roughly 200,000 distinct CDR3 sequences in total; around 94% of them show up just once. The ten largest clones add up to 0.12% of the sample.

Reading from cysteine to phenylalanine, the CDR3 counts 10 amino acids. Here the CDR3 DNA is all that survives: 30 bases in frame from base 1. Trimming costs V 3 bases and J 6 bases, and their ends lie 2 bases apart. Taken from the germline V gene, the CDR1 and CDR2 loops are SNHLY and FYNNEI. High-throughput TCR beta sequencing profiled peripheral blood CD8+ and CD4+ T cells from healthy donors, Susac syndrome patients and multiple sclerosis patients. Recently defined diagnostic criteria for definite or probable disease were met by the Susac syndrome patients. Bulk CD8+ and CD4+ T cells were purified by magnetic negative isolation, whereas CD8+ TEMRA cells were enriched by FACS. Blood was collected in EDTA tubes and processed within 24 hours, with PBMCs isolated through density gradient centrifugation. PBMCs intended for TCR sequencing were cryopreserved in liquid nitrogen and were subsequently thawed in a 37 degrees C water bath. A purity of at least 90% was achieved for sorted or isolated CD4+, CD8+ and CD8+ TEMRA cells.

The sample taken for sequencing was CD4+ T cells from PBMCs. Here the chain combines TRBV2 and TRBJ2-5; the D gene is unclear. The sequence was collected from a human donor with Susac syndrome. CDR3 region: CASSEKTQYF. The base sequence is TGTGCCAGCAGTGAGAAGACCCAGTACTTC. When the CDR3 is completed using the reference TRBV2 and TRBJ2-5 genes on either side, the full variable domain is EPEVTQTPSHQVTQMGQEVILRCVPISNHLYFYWYRQILGQKVEFLVSFYNNEISEKSEIFDDQFSVERPDGSNFTLKIRSTKLEDSAMYFCASSEKTQYFGPGTRLLVL.